These 32 T cell receptor beta chains were all obtained from the same sample, sequenced in a study of shared clonotypes between healthy human individuals. TCRdb keeps only in-frame clones here, not all; method: immunoSEQ multiplex PCR. This table has about 380,000 clones, about 97% appearing once. Sequencing used memory CD8+ T cells sorted from blood. Specified subset: CD45RO+ cells pooled with CCR7-negative TemRA cells. The receptor source for this set is a man aged 30 to 39 in good health.

The V gene is TRBV6-5, the J gene TRBJ1-4; 7 bases are a match to TRBD1. This CDR3 spans 14 amino acids. CDR1 and CDR2 from the germline V gene are MNHEY and SVGAGI. With V trimmed by 3 bases and J by 4 bases, 2 bases remained unmatched. CDR3 sequence reads: CASSYRGRNEKLFF. The CDR3 DNA is TGTGCCAGCAGTTATAGGGGGCGTAATGAAAAACTGTTTTTT.

The chain links TRBV7-6 to TRBJ2-7; TRBD1 matches at 11 bases. This CDR3 is 14 amino acids long. The V gene's germline CDR1 is SGHVS and CDR2 FNYEAQ. Losses at the gene ends were 5 bases for V and 3 bases for J; bases not matched to a gene: 3. As DNA, the CDR3 is TGTGCCAGCAGCGCCGGGACAGGGGGCTACGAGCAGTACTTC. Its protein is CASSAGTGGYEQYF. Full variable domain (outside the CDR3, taken from reference TRBV7-6 and TRBJ2-7): GAGVSQSPRYKVTKRGQDVALRCDPISGHVSLYWYRQALGQGPEFLTYFNYEAQQDKSGLPNDRFSAERPEGSISTLTIQRTEQRDSAMYRCASSAGTGGYEQYFGPGTRLTVT.

The chain links TRBV28 to TRBJ1-3, with D perhaps TRBD1 (6 bases). Germline V gives CDR1 MDHEN, CDR2 SYDVKM. Trimming pared 5 bases from V and 0 bases from J, leaving 11 bases between. The length of the CDR3 is 15 residues. The chain's CDR3 is CASSPGQSSGNTIYF. The CDR3 DNA reads as TGTGCCAGCAGTCCCGGACAGAGCTCTGGAAACACCATATATTTT.

The chain is built from TRBV7-2 and TRBJ1-3; D call uncertain. The CDR3 is made up of 15 amino acids. The ends were cut back, 2 bases at V and 4 bases at J, with 12 bases in the middle. The germline V gene encodes CDR1 SGHTA and CDR2 FQGNSA. CDR3 sequence: CASSLPPQGGNTIYF. The CDR3, as DNA: TGTGCCAGCAGCTTACCCCCCCAAGGGGGAAACACCATATATTTT. The entire variable domain, with the rest obtained from reference TRBV7-2 and TRBJ1-3, is as follows: GAGVSQSPSNKVTEKGKDVELRCDPISGHTALYWYRQSLGQGLEFLIYFQGNSAPDKSGLPSDRFSAERTGGSVSTLTIQRTQQEDSAVYLCASSLPPQGGNTIYFGEGSWLTVV.

J is TRBJ1-2 and V is TRBV10-3; the D is unclear. Trimming took off 4 bases at V and 5 bases at J, with 11 bases between the two ends. The CDR3 sequence is 13 residues long. Germline V gene lookup returns CDR1 ENHRY and CDR2 SYGVKD. The CDR3, as DNA: TGTGCCATCAGTGGCCAGCTGAGTTATGGCTACACCTTC. Translation gives CAISGQLSYGYTF.

V and J are TRBV7-8 and TRBJ2-3; possible D gene TRBD2, 6 bases. The ends were cut back, 5 bases at V and 6 bases at J, with 15 bases in the middle. The CDR3 consists of 14 residues. Germline V lookup: CDR1 SGHVS, CDR2 FQNEAQ. The CDR3 sequence is CASSVGSAGDTQYF. The CDR3 DNA sequence: TGTGCCAGCAGCGTCGGCTCGGCGGGGGATACGCAGTATTTT.

The chain uses TRBV18 and TRBJ2-7; D is unclear. The CDR3 consists of 12 residues. Looked up from germline, CDR1 is KGHSH and CDR2 is LQKENI. Trimming left V 6 bases short and J 0 bases short, with 6 bases between. CDR3 sequence reads: CASSQGSYEQYF. The CDR3 DNA reads TGTGCCAGCTCTCAAGGCTCCTACGAGCAGTACTTC.

The chain combines TRBV30 with TRBJ2-1, with D possibly being TRBD2 (5 bases). Trimming stripped 0 bases from V and 4 bases from J, with 13 bases between. The CDR3 covers 15 residues. The germline CDR1 and CDR2 sequences are GTSNPN and SVGIG (reference sequence). The CDR3 region is CAWSVVGWRYNEQFF. The CDR3, as DNA: TGTGCCTGGAGTGTAGTAGGATGGAGGTACAATGAGCAGTTCTTC.

The gene calls are TRBV6-5 and TRBJ2-7, with 7 bases fitting TRBD2. This CDR3 spans 15 amino acids. The junction had 12 bases not matched to a gene; V was cut back by 7 bases and J by 3 bases. Germline V gives CDR1 MNHEY, CDR2 SVGAGI. CDR3 in amino acids: CASKPGLDSRYEQYF. The DNA for the CDR3 is TGTGCCAGCAAGCCTGGACTAGATTCTCGCTACGAGCAGTACTTC.

This rearrangement joins TRBV7-9 to TRBJ1-1; D perhaps matches TRBD1 (5 bases). Looked up from germline, CDR1 is SEHNR and CDR2 is FQNEAQ (reference sequence). The CDR3 runs to 14 residues. Trimming removed 5 bases at V and 1 base at J, with 11 bases between. CDR3 sequence reads: CASSTRGENTEAFF. The DNA for the CDR3 is TGTGCCAGCAGCACCCGAGGGGAGAACACTGAAGCTTTCTTT.

The chain carries TRBV23-1 and TRBJ2-1; tentatively, D is TRBD1 (6 bases). TRBV23-1 is an ORF, and what it does is uncertain. The CDR3 extends over 17 amino acids. V was shortened by 2 bases and J by 0 bases, with 14 bases between the two germline ends. For the CDR3, the DNA is TGCGCCAGCAGTCAAACCCTCCCGGGACACTCCTACAATGAGCAGTTCTTC. It translates to CASSQTLPGHSYNEQFF.

The chain joins TRBV2 to TRBJ1-3; TRBD1 aligns across 7 bases. The V and J ends lost 6 bases and 0 bases, in that order; junction bases with no gene match: 2. CDR3 length: 14 amino acids. Germline CDR1 is SNHLY and CDR2 is FYNNEI. This CDR3 reads CASRGQVSGNTIYF. In DNA, the CDR3 is TGTGCCAGCAGAGGACAGGTCTCTGGAAACACCATATATTTT.

The chain is built from TRBV28 and TRBJ2-3; TRBD2 matches 10 bases. This CDR3 contains 16 residues. V lost 5 bases, J lost 0 bases, and 5 bases stayed unmatched. CDR1 and CDR2 from the germline V gene are MDHEN and SYDVKM. The CDR3 nucleotides read TGTGCCAGCAGTCGATGGACTAGCGGTAGCACAGATACGCAGTATTTT. As protein: CASSRWTSGSTDTQYF. Supplemented by reference TRBV28 and TRBJ2-3, the full variable domain reads DVKVTQSSRYLVKRTGEKVFLECVQDMDHENMFWYRQDPGLGLRLIYFSYDVKMKEKGDIPEGYSVSREKKERFSLILESASTNQTSMYLCASSRWTSGSTDTQYFGPGTRLTVL.

V is TRBV2 and J is TRBJ2-7; TRBD1 matches 7 bases. Trimming cost V 4 bases and J 2 bases; bases outside gene matches: 8. The CDR3 is 15 residues long. Germline CDR1 and CDR2: SNHLY and FYNNEI. The CDR3 DNA sequence: TGTGCCAGCAGTGGCCTCGACGGACAGGCCTACGAGCAGTACTTC. It codes for CASSGLDGQAYEQYF.

The chain carries TRBV6-5 and TRBJ1-1; tentative D call: TRBD1 (6 bases). This CDR3 comprises 14 residues. Trimming removed 7 bases at V and 3 bases at J, with 15 bases between. CDR1 is MNHEY, CDR2 SVGAGI, per germline. CDR3 nucleotides: TGTGCCAGCATAAAAAATTCAGGGGACACTGAAGCTTTCTTT. This translates into CASIKNSGDTEAFF.

V and J are TRBV5-1 and TRBJ1-3; tentatively, D is TRBD1 (6 bases). Trimming took off 4 bases at V and 4 bases at J, with 9 bases between the two ends. Per germline, CDR1 SGHRS and CDR2 YFSETQ. The CDR3 totals 13 residues. CDR3 amino acids: CASSGGQGNTIYF. CDR3 nucleotides: TGCGCCAGCAGCGGTGGACAGGGAAACACCATATATTTT.

V and J are TRBV30 and TRBJ2-5; D is unresolved. V gave up 6 bases and J gave up 2 bases, with 16 bases separating them. CDR3 length: 14 amino acids. Per the germline V gene, CDR1 is GTSNPN and CDR2 is SVGIG (reference sequence). CDR3 sequence reads: CACSQWGKQETQYF. CDR3 DNA sequence: TGTGCCTGCTCCCAATGGGGAAAACAAGAGACCCAGTACTTC.

A word on this clone: Mismatch with germline at one junction end may stem from a read error. The chain combines TRBV19 with TRBJ2-3, with 11 bases lining up with TRBD2. Looked up from germline, CDR1 is LNHDA and CDR2 is SQIVND (reference sequence). CDR3 length: 18 amino acids. CDR3 nucleotide sequence: TGTGCCAGTACTATAGGGGGAGTAGGGACTAGCGGTGCAGATACGCAGTATTTT. It codes for CASTIGGVGTSGADTQYF. The full variable domain, with the rest looked up from reference TRBV19 and TRBJ2-3, is DGGITQSPKYLFRKEGQNVTLSCEQNLNHDAMYWYRQDPGQGLRLIYYSQIVNDFQKGDIAEGYSVSREKKESFPLTVTSAQKNPTAFYLCASTIGGVGTSGADTQYFGPGTRLTVL.

This sequence joins TRBV7-3 and TRBJ2-3, with D maybe TRBD2 (6 bases). This CDR3 is 15 amino acids long. Germline loops: CDR1 SGHTA, CDR2 FQGTGA. V dropped 2 bases and J dropped 2 bases, with 11 bases sitting between them. The CDR3 DNA is TGTGCCAGCAGCTTACTCCGCGGGAACACAGATACGCAGTATTTT. As protein: CASSLLRGNTDTQYF.

V and J are TRBV27 and TRBJ1-1; D is unclear. CDR1 is MNHEY and CDR2 is SMNVEV in the germline V gene (reference sequence). Trimming cost V 3 bases and J 4 bases, with 9 bases left between them. The CDR3 extends over 13 amino acids. CDR3: CASSFRSGTEAFF. In DNA, the CDR3 is TGTGCCAGCAGTTTTAGGTCGGGCACTGAAGCTTTCTTT.

This clone has just one count. This chain uses TRBV7-6 with TRBJ2-3, with D uncertain. V dropped 4 bases and J dropped 0 bases, with 5 bases sitting between them. The V gene's germline CDR1 is SGHVS and CDR2 FNYEAQ. The CDR3 loop spans 13 amino acids. CDR3 amino acids: CASSSTSTDTQYF. The CDR3 nucleotides are TGTGCCAGCAGCTCCACTAGCACAGATACGCAGTATTTT.

V gene TRBV14 combines with J gene TRBJ2-6, with D uncertain. Germline values: CDR1 SGHDN, CDR2 FVKESK. Trimming removed 5 bases from V and 0 bases from J, with 5 bases in between. This CDR3 has 14 amino acids. The CDR3 reads CASSASSGANVLTF. As DNA, the CDR3 is TGTGCCAGCAGCGCGAGCTCTGGGGCCAACGTCCTGACTTTC.

V usage is TRBV9 and J usage is TRBJ1-2; TRBD1 aligns across 8 bases. This CDR3 is built from 16 residues. Trimming cost V 0 bases and J 6 bases; bases outside gene matches: 10. Germline V gene sequence: CDR1 SGDLS, CDR2 YYNGEE. CDR3 region: CASSVAFTTGGDGYTF. The DNA for the CDR3 is TGTGCCAGCAGCGTAGCTTTTACAACAGGGGGTGATGGCTACACCTTC. Using reference TRBV9 and TRBJ1-2 for the parts outside the CDR3, the full variable domain is DSGVTQTPKHLITATGQRVTLRCSPRSGDLSVYWYQQSLDQGLQFLIQYYNGEERAKGNILERFSAQQFPDLHSELNLSSLELGDSALYFCASSVAFTTGGDGYTFGSGTRLTVV.

This clone is a singleton in its sample. V gene TRBV29-1 combines with J gene TRBJ2-1; D is possibly TRBD2 (6 bases). Germline V gene lookup returns CDR1 SQVTM and CDR2 ANQGSEA. This CDR3 region has 14 residues. V gave up 5 bases and J gave up 2 bases, with 13 bases separating them. The CDR3 nucleotides are TGCAGCGTTCCCGGGGAGGTCCCCTACAATGAGCAGTTCTTC. Residues: CSVPGEVPYNEQFF.

The chain recombines TRBV4-2 with TRBJ2-7; D gene uncertain. The CDR3 sequence is 15 residues long. Germline CDR1 LGHNA, CDR2 YNFKEQ. Trimming stripped 1 base from V and 2 bases from J, with 12 bases between. In DNA, the CDR3 is TGTGCCAGCAGCCAAGGGCAGCAAAACCCCTACGAGCAGTACTTC. Translating gives CASSQGQQNPYEQYF.

The chain couples TRBV7-8 to TRBJ1-2; maybe TRBD1 (6 bases). This CDR3 has 14 amino acids. Germline V gene data show CDR1 as SGHVS and CDR2 as FQNEAQ. Trimming shortened V by 2 bases and J by 5 bases, and 12 bases separated the two germline ends. The CDR3 bases are TGTGCCAGCAGCTTATGGGGGGCCACTTATGGCTACACCTTC. Translation gives CASSLWGATYGYTF. Full variable domain (outside the CDR3, taken from reference TRBV7-8 and TRBJ1-2): GAGVSQSPRYKVAKRGQDVALRCDPISGHVSLFWYQQALGQGPEFLTYFQNEAQLDKSGLPSDRFFAERPEGSVSTLKIQRTQQEDSAVYLCASSLWGATYGYTFGSGTRLTVV.

This clone appeared a few times. The same CDR3 arises from other DNA sequences in this sample as well. J is TRBJ2-1 and V is TRBV7-3, with D perhaps TRBD2 (6 bases). The CDR3 is 14 residues long. CDR1 and CDR2 from the germline V gene are SGHTA and FQGTGA. Trimming removed 3 bases from V and 0 bases from J, with 6 bases in between. Written as DNA, the CDR3 is TGTGCCAGCAGCTTGACTAGCTCCTACAATGAGCAGTTCTTC. Its protein is CASSLTSSYNEQFF.

V usage is TRBV2 and J usage is TRBJ2-4; the D is unclear. This CDR3 region has 15 residues. V was cut by 3 bases and J by 0 bases, with 9 bases left in between. Germline CDR1 reads SNHLY; CDR2 reads FYNNEI. The CDR3 loop reads CASSDLWLAKNIQYF. DNA for the CDR3: TGTGCCAGCAGTGACTTGTGGTTAGCCAAAAACATTCAGTACTTC.

This rearrangement joins TRBV9 to TRBJ2-2; unclear D gene. V lost 3 bases, J lost 4 bases, and 7 bases lay in between. Per germline, CDR1 SGDLS and CDR2 YYNGEE. The length of the CDR3 is 13 residues. The DNA for the CDR3 is TGTGCCAGCAGCGCCTCGGTCACCGGGGAGCTGTTTTTT. Its translation: CASSASVTGELFF. Combining the CDR3 with reference TRBV9 and TRBJ2-2 gives the whole variable domain DSGVTQTPKHLITATGQRVTLRCSPRSGDLSVYWYQQSLDQGLQFLIQYYNGEERAKGNILERFSAQQFPDLHSELNLSSLELGDSALYFCASSASVTGELFFGEGSRLTVL.

The chain carries TRBV7-8 and TRBJ2-3; D is uncertain. The ends were cut back, 4 bases at V and 2 bases at J, with 10 bases in the middle. This CDR3 has 14 amino acids. Germline V CDR1 and CDR2: SGHVS, FQNEAQ. The CDR3 here is CASSSSEYTDTQYF. The CDR3 DNA is TGTGCCAGCAGCTCCTCAGAATACACAGATACGCAGTATTTT.

This chain connects TRBV5-1 to TRBJ2-3; TRBD2 is a possible D gene (6 bases). Per the germline V gene, CDR1 is SGHRS and CDR2 is YFSETQ. This CDR3 is 15 amino acids long. Deletions cut 5 bases from V and 3 bases from J, with 16 bases between. CDR3 sequence: CASRLGRGGTDTQYF. Here the CDR3 DNA reads TGCGCCAGCAGGCTAGGTAGGGGAGGTACAGATACGCAGTATTTT.

The V gene is TRBV4-2, the J gene TRBJ2-5, with D possibly being TRBD2 (5 bases). The CDR3 totals 14 residues. The germline V and J ends were trimmed by 0 bases and 5 bases, with 10 bases remaining between them. Germline CDR1 is LGHNA and CDR2 is YNFKEQ. The CDR3 loop is CASSQEARGETQYF. CDR3 nucleotide sequence: TGTGCCAGCAGCCAAGAAGCACGAGGGGAGACCCAGTACTTC.